This T cell receptor (beta chain) was sequenced for a study of blood T cell repertoires in COVID-19. Per the original methods: Nucleated cell counts were estimated from reference gene primer amplification. Here immunoSEQ multiplex PCR was the method, and the copy in TCRdb shows in-frame clones only, minus some. That table is the source of V, J and clone size, and D and trimming were worked out from the DNA. The data show under 90,000 clones, 60% to 80% seen once. The sequenced sample consisted of peripheral blood. This clonotype was sampled from a human donor in a cohort sampled during active COVID-19.

The CDR3 bases are TGTGCCAGCTTACTTCAGTGGGGGGTAGGGGAGCAGTACTTC. The encoded protein is CASLLQWGVGEQYF. The chain couples TRBV27 to TRBJ2-7, with a possible D match to TRBD2 (6 bases). CDR3 length: 14 amino acids. Trimming shortened V by 8 bases and J by 7 bases, and 21 bases separated the two germline ends. Germline CDR1 is MNHEY and CDR2 is SMNVEV (reference sequence).